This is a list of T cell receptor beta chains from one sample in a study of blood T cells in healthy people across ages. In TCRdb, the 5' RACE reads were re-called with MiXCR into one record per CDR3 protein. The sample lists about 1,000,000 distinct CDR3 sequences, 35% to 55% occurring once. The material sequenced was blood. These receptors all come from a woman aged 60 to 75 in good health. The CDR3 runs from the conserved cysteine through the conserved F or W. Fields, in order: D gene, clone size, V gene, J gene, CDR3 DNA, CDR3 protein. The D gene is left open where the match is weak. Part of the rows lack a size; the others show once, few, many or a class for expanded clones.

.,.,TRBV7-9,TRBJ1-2,TGTGCCAGCAGCTTAGAGCTACAGGGAGGTAGATATGGCTACACCTTC,CASSLELQGGRYGYTF
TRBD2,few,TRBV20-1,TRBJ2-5,TGCAGTGCTTTCGGACTAGCGGGAGGTATCCAAGAGACCCAGTACTTC,CSAFGLAGGIQETQYF
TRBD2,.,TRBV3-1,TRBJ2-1,TGTGCCAGCAGCCACACTAGCGGCAAAGAGACCCAGTTCTTC,CASSHTSGKETQFF
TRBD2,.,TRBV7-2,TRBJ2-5,TGTGCCAGCAGCTTAGTAGCGGGAGTTGAGACCCAGTACTTC,CASSLVAGVETQYF
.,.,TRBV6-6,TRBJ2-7,TGTGCCAGCAGTTACTCCCCGATTTCCTCCTACGAGCAGTACTTC,CASSYSPISSYEQYF
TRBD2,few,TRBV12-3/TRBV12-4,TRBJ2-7,TGTGCCAGCAAGAGCGGGAGTTCCTACGAGCAGTACTTC,CASKSGSSYEQYF
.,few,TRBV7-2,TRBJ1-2,TGTGCCAGCAGCTTAGGATCCGGGGGTAACTATGGCTACACCTTC,CASSLGSGGNYGYTF
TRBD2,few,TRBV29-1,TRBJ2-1,TGCAGCGTCCCCCGCGGGGGAGGGGAGCAGTTCTTC,CSVPRGGGEQFF
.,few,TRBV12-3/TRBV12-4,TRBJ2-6,TGTGCCAGCAAGGACTCTGGGGCCAACGTCCTGACTTTC,CASKDSGANVLTF
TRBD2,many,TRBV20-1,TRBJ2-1,TGCAGTGCCCCGACTAGCGGGAGACAGAATGAGCAGTTCTTC,CSAPTSGRQNEQFF
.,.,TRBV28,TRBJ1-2,TGTGCCAGCAATCCCCGGGGGACTGGCTACACCTTC,CASNPRGTGYTF
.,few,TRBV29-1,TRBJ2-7,TGCAGCGTTACGCGGGGAAGGGACGAGCAGTACTTC,CSVTRGRDEQYF
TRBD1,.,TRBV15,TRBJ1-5,TGTGCCACCAGCAGATCACGGACAGGGGCCAATCAGCCCCAGCATTTT,CATSRSRTGANQPQHF
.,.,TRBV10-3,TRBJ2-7,TGTGCCATCAGTGATAGGCTAGGAATTTCCTACGAGCAGTACTTC,CAISDRLGISYEQYF
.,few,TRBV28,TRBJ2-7,TGTGCCAGCAGTTCAATAGAAGGCAGGGAACGCGAGCAGTACTTC,CASSSIEGREREQYF
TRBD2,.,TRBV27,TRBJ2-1,TGTGCCAGCAGTCCGCTAGCGGGAGGGCCCAGCTCCTACAATGAGCAGTTCTTC,CASSPLAGGPSSYNEQFF
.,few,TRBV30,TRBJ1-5,TGTGCCTGGAGTACGGGCAATCAGCCCCAGCATTTT,CAWSTGNQPQHF
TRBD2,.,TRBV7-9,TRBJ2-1,TGTGCCAGCAGCTCAACCTTAGCGGGCACCTACAATGAGCAGTTCTTC,CASSSTLAGTYNEQFF
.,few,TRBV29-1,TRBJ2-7,TGCAGCGTCCGGACGAACGAGCAGTACTTC,CSVRTNEQYF
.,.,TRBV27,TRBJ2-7,TGTGCCAGCAGTTTTTTTTTGGGGGGAAGCTCCTACGAGCAGTACTTC,CASSFFLGGSSYEQYF
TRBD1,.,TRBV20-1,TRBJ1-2,TGCAGTGCTAGAGTCTCCGGACAGGGGGACTATTCCTATGGCTACACCTTC,CSARVSGQGDYSYGYTF
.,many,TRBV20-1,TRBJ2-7,TGCAGTGCTAAGGGGCCGACCTACGAGCAGTACTTC,CSAKGPTYEQYF
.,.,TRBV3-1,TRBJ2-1,TGTGCCTCGGAGGGGGGTTCTGATAAGCAGTTCTTC,CASEGGSDKQFF
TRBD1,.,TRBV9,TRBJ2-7,TGTGCCAGCAGCGTGAGAGGGGGCCCTTCCTACGAGCAGTACTTC,CASSVRGGPSYEQYF
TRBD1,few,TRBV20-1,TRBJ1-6,TGCAGTGCTAGAGATCACGGACAGGGGCTAAATTCACCCCTCCACTTT,CSARDHGQGLNSPLHF
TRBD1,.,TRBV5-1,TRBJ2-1,TGCGCCAGCAGCTTCCGGGACAGAGACGACAATGAGCAGTTCTTC,CASSFRDRDDNEQFF
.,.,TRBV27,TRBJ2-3,TGTGCCGGCAGTTCAGAGGGGTGGACATCCCTAGATATGGATGAGCAGTATTTT,CAGSSEGWTSLDMDEQYF
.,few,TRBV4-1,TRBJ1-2,TGCGCCAGCAGCGACGTAAGGCGGGGTGCCGACGGCTACACCTTC,CASSDVRRGADGYTF
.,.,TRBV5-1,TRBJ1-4,TGCGCCAGCAGCCTAGGGGATTTCGGTGAAAAACTGTTTTTT,CASSLGDFGEKLFF
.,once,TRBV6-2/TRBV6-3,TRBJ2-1,TGTGCCAGCAGTTACCCATTTCCGTTTAGCCCGTACGAGCAGTTCTTC,CASSYPFPFSPYEQFF
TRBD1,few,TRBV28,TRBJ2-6,TGTGCCAGCAGTTCCTCGGGACAGGGCTCTGGGGCCAACGTCCTGACTTTC,CASSSSGQGSGANVLTF